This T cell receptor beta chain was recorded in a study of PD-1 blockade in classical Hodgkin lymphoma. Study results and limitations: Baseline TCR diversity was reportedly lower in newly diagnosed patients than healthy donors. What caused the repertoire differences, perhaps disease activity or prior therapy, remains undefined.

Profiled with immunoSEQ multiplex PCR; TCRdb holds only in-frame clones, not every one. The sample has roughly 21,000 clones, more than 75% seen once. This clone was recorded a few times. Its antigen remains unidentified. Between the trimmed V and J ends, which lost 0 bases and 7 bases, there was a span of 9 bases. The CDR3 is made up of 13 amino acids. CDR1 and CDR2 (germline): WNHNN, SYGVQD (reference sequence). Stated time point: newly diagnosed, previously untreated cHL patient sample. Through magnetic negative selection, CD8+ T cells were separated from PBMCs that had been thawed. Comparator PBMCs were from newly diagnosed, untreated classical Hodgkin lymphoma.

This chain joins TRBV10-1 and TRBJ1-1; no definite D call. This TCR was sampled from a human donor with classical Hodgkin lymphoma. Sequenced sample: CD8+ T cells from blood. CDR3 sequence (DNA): TGCGCCAGCAGTGAGTCAGGGCAAAATGAAGCTTTCTTT. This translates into CASSESGQNEAFF.